What follows are 6 T cell receptor beta chains derived from one specimen sequenced in a study of regulatory T cells in long-lasting Graves disease. For TCR beta, libraries came from iRepertoire HTBI primers and Arm-PCR of CDR3 regions. TCRdb reprocessed the multiplex PCR reads with MiXCR, giving one entry per CDR3 protein. Found here are about 420,000 distinct CDR3 sequences, about 25% of them singletons; the top ten hold roughly 26%. As for time point: persistent/refractory GD, antithyroid drugs over 5 years with positive TRAb. RNA extracted from PBMCs served as the sequencing template. Here the sequenced sample was peripheral blood mononuclear cells (PBMCs), taken when the disease was refractory, from a patient treated with antithyroid drugs. The receptors stem from a female donor with Graves disease.

Regarding this clonotype: This may be a read error, as it is one base from a much larger clone. The J gene is TRBJ2-7, the V gene TRBV12-3 or TRBV12-4; 7 nucleotides match TRBD1. Germline trimming cut 10 bases from V and 6 bases from J; bases unmatched to any gene: 12. This CDR3 region has 13 residues. The CDR3 bases are TGTGCCACCTCACCCGACAGGGAAGGCGAGCAGTACTTC. It codes for CATSPDREGEQYF.

The V and J genes are TRBV6-4 and TRBJ2-1, with a weak D call TRBD1 (6 bases). This CDR3 contains 15 residues. CDR1 MRHNA and CDR2 SNTAGT come from the germline V gene. V was clipped by 6 bases and J by 3 bases, with 15 bases between them. The CDR3 nucleotides read TGTGCCAGCAGGGGGGCTGGAGCTGGCTACAATGAGCAGTTCTTC. This encodes CASRGAGAGYNEQFF.

This clonotype appeared many times. The chain carries TRBV2 and TRBJ1-5, with D tentatively TRBD1 (5 bases). Germline assignment: CDR1 SNHLY and CDR2 FYNNEI. The CDR3 covers 16 residues. V gave up 5 bases and J gave up 5 bases, with 19 bases separating them. DNA for the CDR3: TGTGCCAGCAGTCCAACGGTGGGGCGGACCTATCAGCCCCAGCATTTT. It encodes CASSPTVGRTYQPQHF.

This chain joins TRBV30 and TRBJ2-2; D tentatively fits TRBD1 or TRBD2 (5 bases each). CDR1 and CDR2 (germline): GTSNPN, SVGIG (reference sequence). This CDR3 comprises 17 residues. V lost 1 base and J 5 bases, leaving 20 bases between the germline ends. In DNA form, the CDR3 reads TGTGCCTGGAGTGACAGGTTACGGGGCCTCTTGACCGGGGAGCTGTTTTTT. It encodes CAWSDRLRGLLTGELFF. Drawing the rest from reference TRBV30 and TRBJ2-2, the complete variable domain is SQTIHQWPATLVQPVGSPLSLECTVEGTSNPNLYWYRQAAGRGLQLLFYSVGIGQISSEVPQNLSASRPQDRQFILSSKKLLLSDSGFYLCAWSDRLRGLLTGELFFGEGSRLTVL.

The count of this clonotype is one. The chain couples TRBV5-1 to TRBJ1-1; D is perhaps TRBD1 (6 bases). V was trimmed by 2 bases and J by 3 bases, leaving 11 bases between them. The CDR3 runs 14 residues. CDR1 SGHRS and CDR2 YFSETQ come from the germline V gene. CDR3 in DNA: TGCGCCAGCAGCTTCGGGGGGCTGGACACTGAAGCTTTCTTT. It codes for CASSFGGLDTEAFF. The variable domain in full, with the rest retrieved from reference TRBV5-1 and TRBJ1-1, is KAGVTQTPRYLIKTRGQQVTLSCSPISGHRSVSWYQQTPGQGLQFLFEYFSETQRNKGNFPGRFSGRQFSNSRSEMNVSTLELGDSALYLCASSFGGLDTEAFFGQGTRLTVV.

V usage is TRBV18 and J usage is TRBJ1-3; D is uncertain. CDR3 length: 17 residues. V was shortened by 2 bases and J by 0 bases, with 14 bases between the two germline ends. Germline V CDR1 and CDR2: KGHSH, LQKENI. CDR3 residues: CASSPDVRTYSGNTIYF. The CDR3 DNA follows: TGTGCCAGCTCACCAGATGTTCGCACCTACTCTGGAAACACCATATATTTT.